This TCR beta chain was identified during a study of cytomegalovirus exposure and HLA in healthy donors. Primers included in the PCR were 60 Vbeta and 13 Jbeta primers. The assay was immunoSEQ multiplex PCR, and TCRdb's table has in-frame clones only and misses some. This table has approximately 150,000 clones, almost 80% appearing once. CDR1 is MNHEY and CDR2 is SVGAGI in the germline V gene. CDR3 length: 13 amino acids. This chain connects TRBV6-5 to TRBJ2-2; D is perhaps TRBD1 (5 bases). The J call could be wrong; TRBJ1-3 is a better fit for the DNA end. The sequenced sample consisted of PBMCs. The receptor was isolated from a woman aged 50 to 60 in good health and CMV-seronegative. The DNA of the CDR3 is TGTGCCAGCAGCACAGGCTCTGGAAACACCATATATTTT. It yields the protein CASSTGSGNTIYF.